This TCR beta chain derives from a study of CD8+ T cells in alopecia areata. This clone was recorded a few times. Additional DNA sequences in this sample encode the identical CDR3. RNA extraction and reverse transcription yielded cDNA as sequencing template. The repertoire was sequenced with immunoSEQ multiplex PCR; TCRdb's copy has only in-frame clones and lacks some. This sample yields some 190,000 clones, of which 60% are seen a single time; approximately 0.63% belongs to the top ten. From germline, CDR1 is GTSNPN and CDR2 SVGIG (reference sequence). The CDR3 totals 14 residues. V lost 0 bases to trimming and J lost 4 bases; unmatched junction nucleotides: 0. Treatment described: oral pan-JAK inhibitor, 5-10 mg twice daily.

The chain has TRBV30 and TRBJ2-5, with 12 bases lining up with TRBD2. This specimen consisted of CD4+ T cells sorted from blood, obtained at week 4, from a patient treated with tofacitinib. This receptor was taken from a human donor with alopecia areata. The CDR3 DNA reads TGTGCCTGGAGTGTACTAGCGGGAGGAGAGACCCAGTACTTC. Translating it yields CAWSVLAGGETQYF.